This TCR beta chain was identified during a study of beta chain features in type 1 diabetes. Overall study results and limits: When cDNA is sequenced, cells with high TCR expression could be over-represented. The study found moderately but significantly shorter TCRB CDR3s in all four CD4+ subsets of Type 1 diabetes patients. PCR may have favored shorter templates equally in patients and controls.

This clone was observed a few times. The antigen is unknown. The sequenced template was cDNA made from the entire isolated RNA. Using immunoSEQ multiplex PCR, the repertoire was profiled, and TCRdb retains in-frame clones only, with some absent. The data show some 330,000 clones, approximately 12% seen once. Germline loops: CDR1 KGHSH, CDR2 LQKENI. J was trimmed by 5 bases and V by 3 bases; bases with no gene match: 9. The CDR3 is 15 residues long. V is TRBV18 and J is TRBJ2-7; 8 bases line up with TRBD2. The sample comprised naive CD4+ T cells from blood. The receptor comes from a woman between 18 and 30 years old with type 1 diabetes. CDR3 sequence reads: CASSPGTSGLNEQYF. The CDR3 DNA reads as TGTGCCAGCTCACCCGGGACTAGTGGTTTGAACGAGCAGTACTTC.